Each of the 23 T cell receptor beta chains below was sequenced from the same sample in a study of early T cells in non-severe SARS-CoV-2 infection. TCRdb called the 5' RACE reads again in MiXCR, with one record for every CDR3 protein. Among just under 85,000 distinct CDR3 sequences listed, more than 9% were seen once. The material sequenced was whole blood, taken at baseline. All receptors come from an adult who was a healthcare worker with PCR-confirmed SARS-CoV-2 infection or an uninfected control (not recorded which).

This clonotype was found a few times. The chain uses TRBV27 and TRBJ2-7; D possibly uses TRBD1 or TRBD2 (6 bases each). Germline lookup yields CDR1 MNHEY and CDR2 SMNVEV (reference sequence). The germline V and J ends were trimmed by 5 bases and 3 bases, with 14 bases remaining between them. This CDR3 comprises 14 residues. The CDR3 DNA reads as TGTGCCAGCAGTCCCCGGGGGACAATCTACGAGCAGTACTTC. This gives the protein CASSPRGTIYEQYF.

This chain joins TRBV28 and TRBJ2-7; 10 nucleotides align to TRBD2. This CDR3 has 14 residues. Germline V gene sequence: CDR1 MDHEN, CDR2 SYDVKM. Unmatched junction bases numbered 2, after V lost 2 bases and J lost 4 bases. CDR3 DNA: TGTGCCAGCAGTTTAAGACTAGCGGGTTACGAGCAGTACTTC. Residues: CASSLRLAGYEQYF.

This clonotype has only a few counts. CDR3 in amino acids: CSAMGLPGDGYTF. DNA of the CDR3: TGCAGTGCAATGGGCCTCCCGGGCGATGGCTACACCTTC. The chain employs TRBV20-1 and TRBJ1-2; no definite D call. The CDR3 consists of 13 residues. V gave up 6 bases and J gave up 6 bases, with 17 bases separating them. Germline loops: CDR1 DFQATT, CDR2 SNEGSKA (reference sequence).

In nucleotides, the CDR3 is TGTGCCAGCAGTTTACATACCCTCGGGACTAGGCGGTACAATGAGCAGTTCTTC. Protein sequence: CASSLHTLGTRRYNEQFF. The chain has TRBV28 and TRBJ2-1, with TRBD2 matching 8 bases. This CDR3 region has 18 residues. V shed 2 bases, J shed 4 bases, and the junction held 13 bases outside the gene matches. Germline V gene sequence: CDR1 MDHEN, CDR2 SYDVKM.

This clonotype showed up many times. V is TRBV7-3 and J is TRBJ2-2, with unresolved D. The CDR3 sequence is 14 residues long. V lost 0 bases and J 1 base, leaving 3 bases between the germline ends. Germline CDR1 reads SGHTA; CDR2 reads FQGTGA. CDR3 DNA sequence: TGTGCCAGCAGCTTAACAGAGAACACCGGGGAGCTGTTTTTT. Encoded protein: CASSLTENTGELFF.

The DNA for the CDR3 is TGTGCCAGCAGTGACGAGGGGGCGACCCATCGTTCACCCCTCCACTTT. Translated, it gives CASSDEGATHRSPLHF. The V gene is TRBV6-1, the J gene TRBJ1-6; 7 bases line up with TRBD1. The germline V gene has CDR1 MNHNS and CDR2 SASEGT. V gave up 3 bases and J gave up 9 bases; unmatched junction bases: 11. The CDR3 is 16 amino acids.

This chain links TRBV27 with TRBJ1-2; D perhaps matches TRBD1 (6 bases). Per the germline V gene, CDR1 is MNHEY and CDR2 is SMNVEV (reference sequence). There are 13 residues in the CDR3. V was clipped by 4 bases and J by 4 bases, with 10 bases between them. The CDR3: CASSSQGTYGYTF. The CDR3 nucleotides are TGTGCCAGCAGTTCACAGGGAACCTATGGCTACACCTTC.

This clonotype came up many times. CDR3 region: CASSQVRAGVSYNEQFF. The CDR3 DNA is TGCGCCAGCAGCCAAGTCCGAGCGGGAGTATCCTACAATGAGCAGTTCTTC. The chain joins TRBV4-1 to TRBJ2-1; 8 bases agree with TRBD2. The CDR3 length is 17 residues. The germline V gene encodes CDR1 MGHRA and CDR2 YSYEKL. After removal of 1 base from V and 1 base from J, the junction contained 6 bases not matched to a gene.

This clonotype was seen at least ten times. The rearrangement joins TRBV5-1 to TRBJ1-1; 10 positions match TRBD1. This CDR3 spans 15 amino acids. With 4 bases clipped from V and 5 bases from J, the junction kept 8 bases outside the gene matches. Germline CDR1 reads SGHRS; CDR2 reads YFSETQ. CDR3 region: CASSPDPGQGTEAFF. CDR3 sequence (DNA): TGCGCCAGCAGCCCCGATCCGGGACAGGGGACTGAAGCTTTCTTT.

This clonotype was seen more than once but under ten times. The V call is TRBV7-3, the J call TRBJ1-5; no clear D. Trimming took 2 bases from V and 6 from J, leaving 8 bases between them. The germline V gene has CDR1 SGHTA and CDR2 FQGTGA. The CDR3 sequence is 13 residues long. The CDR3 DNA is TGTGCCAGCAGCTTATTGTCGGGTCAGCCCCAGCATTTT. It is translated as CASSLLSGQPQHF.

This clonotype was found a few times. CDR3 protein: CASSLKGTSSYNEQFF. The CDR3 DNA is TGTGCCAGCAGCTTAAAGGGGACCAGCTCCTACAATGAGCAGTTCTTC. This chain joins TRBV7-3 and TRBJ2-1, with D tentatively TRBD1 or TRBD2 (5 bases each). With 1 base removed from V and 0 bases from J, the gap between germline ends came to 10 bases. Per the germline V gene, CDR1 is SGHTA and CDR2 is FQGTGA. This CDR3 is 16 amino acids long.

This clonotype was detected a few times. This chain joins TRBV15 and TRBJ2-2; 7 positions match TRBD1. The CDR3 consists of 13 residues. Unmatched junction bases numbered 3, after V lost 4 bases and J lost 7 bases. Germline CDR1 is LNHNV and CDR2 is YYDKDF (reference sequence). DNA of the CDR3: TGTGCCACCAGCAAAAGGACAGGCGGGGAGCTGTTTTTT. Its translation is CATSKRTGGELFF.

As for this clonotype: This clone may be a read error of a much larger clone one base away. The chain carries TRBV2 and TRBJ2-2, with D perhaps matching TRBD2 (5 bases). The CDR3 sequence is 12 residues long. Germline V lookup: CDR1 SNHLY, CDR2 FYNNEI. CDR3 sequence reads: CASKLNTGELLF. The CDR3 DNA reads as TGTGCCAGCAAATTGAACACCGGGGAGCTGCTTTTT.

This clonotype was seen only a few times. The rearrangement joins TRBV7-9 to TRBJ2-1; TRBD1 matches at 9 bases. Trimming cost V 4 bases and J 7 bases; bases outside gene matches: 8. In germline, CDR1 is SEHNR, CDR2 FQNEAQ (reference sequence). CDR3 length equals 15 residues. CDR3 amino acids: CASSSQGASVNEQFF. DNA of the CDR3: TGTGCCAGCAGCTCACAGGGGGCGTCGGTAAATGAGCAGTTCTTC.

This clonotype has a count of ten or more. This rearrangement joins TRBV10-2 to TRBJ2-4, with a possible D match to TRBD2 (6 bases). Trimming removed 7 bases from V and 9 bases from J, with 19 bases in between. CDR1 and CDR2 from the germline V gene are WSHSY and SAAADI. This CDR3 has 14 residues. In nucleotides, the CDR3 is TGCGCCAGCACCTGGGGCTCCCCGGAGGGCATTCAGTACTTC. Encoded protein: CASTWGSPEGIQYF.

This clonotype showed up many times. The chain recombines TRBV5-4 with TRBJ1-2; D is perhaps TRBD1 (5 bases). The V gene's germline CDR1 is SGHNT and CDR2 YYREEE (reference sequence). CDR3 size: 14 residues. V was cut by 0 bases and J by 8 bases, with 14 bases left in between. The CDR3 DNA sequence: TGTGCCAGCAGCTTGGCACGTGGGGCGGGAGGCTACACCTTC. Protein: CASSLARGAGGYTF.

This clonotype turned up a few times. The rearrangement joins TRBV20-1 to TRBJ2-7; 7 bases line up with TRBD1. The CDR3 contains 15 residues. With 5 bases clipped from V and 0 bases from J, the junction kept 10 bases outside the gene matches. Germline V gene sequence: CDR1 DFQATT, CDR2 SNEGSKA (reference sequence). In nucleotides, the CDR3 is TGCAGTGCTCGCAACGGACAGGCGAGCTCCTACGAGCAGTACTTC. This encodes CSARNGQASSYEQYF.

The table lists this clonotype with a few counts. J is TRBJ2-5 and V is TRBV28, with D perhaps matching TRBD2 (5 bases). Trimming removed 11 bases from V and 5 bases from J, with 21 bases in between. The germline CDR1 and CDR2 sequences are MDHEN and SYDVKM. The CDR3 consists of 14 residues. CDR3 in DNA: TGTGCCTCCCGACCTGGAGGAGCTGGGGAGACCCAGTACTTC. Translating it yields CASRPGGAGETQYF.

This chain uses TRBV18 with TRBJ2-2, with TRBD1 matching over 10 bases. V was pared by 5 bases and J by 3 bases, with 12 bases of the junction left unmatched. The germline V gene encodes CDR1 KGHSH and CDR2 LQKENI. This CDR3 has 18 residues. CDR3 sequence: CASSLIDTGTGDTGELFF. CDR3 DNA sequence: TGTGCCAGCTCATTGATAGATACCGGGACAGGGGACACCGGGGAGCTGTTTTTT.

The chain has TRBV25-1 and TRBJ2-3; TRBD2 agrees at 11 bases. Germline V gene data show CDR1 as MGHDK and CDR2 as SYGVNS. The CDR3 consists of 17 residues. V gave up 2 bases and J gave up 6 bases; unmatched junction bases: 10. DNA of the CDR3: TGTGCCAGCAGTGAAGGGACTAGCGGCCCGGTAGCGGATACGCAGTATTTT. Its translation: CASSEGTSGPVADTQYF.

The chain employs TRBV29-1 and TRBJ2-5; no firm D call. This CDR3 spans 11 amino acids. With 5 bases removed from V and 5 bases from J, the gap between germline ends came to 9 bases. In germline, CDR1 is SQVTM, CDR2 ANQGSEA. The CDR3 region has the DNA TGCAGCGTTTTCTTGGGCGAGACCCAGTACTTC. Translated: CSVFLGETQYF.

This clonotype was counted between two and nine times. The chain's CDR3 is CASSQDGPAGGTDGYTF. CDR3 in DNA: TGTGCCAGCAGCCAAGATGGCCCTGCAGGGGGAACGGATGGCTACACCTTC. The chain combines TRBV3-1 with TRBJ1-2, with 7 bases matching TRBD1. V gave up 0 bases and J gave up 6 bases; unmatched junction bases: 13. This CDR3 region has 17 residues. Germline V gene data show CDR1 as LGHDT and CDR2 as YNNKEL (reference sequence).

This clonotype has a handful of counts. The V call is TRBV3-1, the J call TRBJ2-6, with a possible D match to TRBD1 (6 bases). CDR1 and CDR2 (germline): LGHDT, YNNKEL (reference sequence). Trimming removed 4 bases at V and 0 bases at J, with 13 bases between. The CDR3 has 17 amino acids. The CDR3: CASSPGQPSSGANVLTF. The CDR3 nucleotides are TGTGCCAGCAGCCCTGGACAGCCCAGCTCTGGGGCCAACGTCCTGACTTTC. The full variable domain, with the rest looked up from reference TRBV3-1 and TRBJ2-6, is DTAVSQTPKYLVTQMGNDKSIKCEQNLGHDTMYWYKQDSKKFLKIMFSYNNKELIINETVPNRFSPKSPDKAHLNLHINSLELGDSAVYFCASSPGQPSSGANVLTFGAGSRLTVL.